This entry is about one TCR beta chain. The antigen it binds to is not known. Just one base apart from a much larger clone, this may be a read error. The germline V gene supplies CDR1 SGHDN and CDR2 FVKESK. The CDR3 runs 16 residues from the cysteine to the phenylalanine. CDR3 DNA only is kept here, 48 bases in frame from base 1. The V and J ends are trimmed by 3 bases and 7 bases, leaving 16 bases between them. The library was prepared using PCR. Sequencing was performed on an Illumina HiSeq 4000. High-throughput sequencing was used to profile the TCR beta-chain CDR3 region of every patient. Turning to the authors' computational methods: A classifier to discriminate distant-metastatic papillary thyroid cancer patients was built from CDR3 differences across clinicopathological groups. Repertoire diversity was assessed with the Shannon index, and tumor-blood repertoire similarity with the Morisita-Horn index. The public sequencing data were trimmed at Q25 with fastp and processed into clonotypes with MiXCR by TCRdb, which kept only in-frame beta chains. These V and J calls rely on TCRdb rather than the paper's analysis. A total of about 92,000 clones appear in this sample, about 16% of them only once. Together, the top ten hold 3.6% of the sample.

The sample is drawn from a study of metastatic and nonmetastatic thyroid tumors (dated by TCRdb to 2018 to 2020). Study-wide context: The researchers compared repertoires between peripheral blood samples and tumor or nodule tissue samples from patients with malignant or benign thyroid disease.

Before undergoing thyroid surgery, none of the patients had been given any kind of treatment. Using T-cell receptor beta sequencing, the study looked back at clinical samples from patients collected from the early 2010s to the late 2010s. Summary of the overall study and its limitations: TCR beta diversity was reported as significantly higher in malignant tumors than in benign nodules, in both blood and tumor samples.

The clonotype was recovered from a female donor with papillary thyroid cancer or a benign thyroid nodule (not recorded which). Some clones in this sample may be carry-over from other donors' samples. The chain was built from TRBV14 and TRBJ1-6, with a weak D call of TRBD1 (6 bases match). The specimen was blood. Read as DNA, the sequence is TGTGCCAGCAGCCAGCTGGTAACAAGGGGGAATTCACCCCTCCACTTT. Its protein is CASSQLVTRGNSPLHF.